This is a list of T cell receptor beta chains from one sample in a study of cytomegalovirus exposure and HLA in healthy donors. Clones were sequenced by immunoSEQ multiplex PCR, and TCRdb holds only the in-frame ones, with some missing. Of some 160,000 clones listed, around 80% are singletons. The sequenced sample consisted of PBMCs. The receptors originated from a woman aged 18-29 years in good health and CMV-seronegative. The CDR3 runs from the conserved cysteine through the conserved F or W. The order of the fields is D gene, J gene, clone size, V gene, CDR3 protein, CDR3 DNA. A D gene is named only where the DNA matches it firmly. The size entry is marked missing in some rows and otherwise reads once, few, many or a size class.

>TRBD1|TRBJ1-6|NA|TRBV6-5
CASTGTGNSPLHF
TGTGCCAGTACCGGGACAGGAAATTCACCCCTCCACTTT
>NA|TRBJ2-6|NA|TRBV29-1
CSVSGPGANVLTF
TGCAGCGTTTCCGGTCCTGGGGCCAACGTCCTGACTTTC
>NA|TRBJ1-2|few|TRBV7-2
CASSGRVGYGYTF
TGTGCCAGCAGCGGCAGGGTGGGCTATGGCTACACCTTC
>TRBD2|TRBJ2-7|few|TRBV6-1
CASSEAAGGRYEQYF
TGTGCCAGCAGTGAAGCGGCGGGGGGGCGCTACGAGCAGTACTTC
>NA|TRBJ2-2|few|TRBV6-4
CASSRQIDTGELFF
TGTGCCAGTTCAAGACAGATTGACACCGGGGAGCTGTTTTTT
>NA|TRBJ1-2|NA|TRBV2
CASTTSRSSNYGYTF
TGTGCCAGCACCACGTCCCGGTCCTCTAACTATGGCTACACCTTC
>NA|TRBJ2-1|NA|TRBV5-1
CASSKNRDWEQFF
TGCGCCAGCAGCAAAAACAGGGATTGGGAGCAGTTCTTC
>NA|TRBJ2-7|NA|TRBV7-6
CASSLQEGPHEQYF
TGTGCCAGCAGCTTACAGGAGGGGCCGCACGAGCAGTACTTC
>NA|TRBJ2-7|few|TRBV7-9
CSSSLRSGANEQYF
TGTTCCAGCAGCTTAAGGTCAGGGGCCAACGAGCAGTACTTC
>NA|TRBJ2-7|NA|TRBV29-1
CSVVTGIYEQYF
TGCAGCGTTGTTACAGGGATCTACGAGCAGTACTTC
>TRBD1|TRBJ1-2|NA|TRBV14
CASSPKPSDRVSGGYTF
TGTGCCAGCAGCCCCAAACCTTCGGACAGGGTCTCGGGCGGCTACACCTTC
>NA|TRBJ1-3|NA|TRBV6-5
CASSYSRTRGSNTIYF
TGTGCCAGCAGTTACTCGAGAACAAGGGGTAGCAACACCATATATTTT
>NA|TRBJ1-2|NA|TRBV6-6
CASVLRSGYGYTF
TGTGCCAGCGTTTTGCGTTCGGGCTATGGCTACACCTTC
>NA|TRBJ2-3|once|TRBV5-1
CASTLRDTQYF
TGCGCCAGCACCCTCAGAGATACGCAGTATTTT
>NA|TRBJ1-1|NA|TRBV6-5
CASRGARGNTEAFF
TGTGCCAGCAGGGGGGCGAGGGGGAACACTGAAGCTTTCTTT
>TRBD2|TRBJ2-5|NA|TRBV5-8
CASSLGLAGGETQYF
TGTGCCAGCAGCCTGGGACTAGCGGGGGGAGAGACCCAGTACTTC
>TRBD1|TRBJ1-2|NA|TRBV19
CASTPGQGKGYTF
TGTGCCAGTACCCCGGGACAGGGGAAAGGCTACACCTTC
>NA|TRBJ2-3|NA|TRBV7-9
CASSLNLGARDTQYF
TGTGCCAGCAGCCTCAATTTGGGAGCCCGAGATACGCAGTATTTT
>TRBD1|TRBJ2-1|NA|TRBV27
CASSAGGGSYNEQFF
TGTGCCAGCAGTGCAGGGGGCGGGTCCTACAATGAGCAGTTCTTC
>TRBD1|TRBJ1-4|NA|TRBV7-9
CSSSNRQGHGEKLFF
TGTTCCAGCAGCAACAGACAGGGTCATGGAGAAAAACTGTTTTTT
>TRBD1|TRBJ2-5|NA|TRBV30
CAWRGQGKETQYF
TGTGCCTGGAGGGGACAGGGAAAAGAGACCCAGTACTTC
>NA|TRBJ1-2|NA|TRBV28
CASIPAGGNYGYTF
TGTGCCAGCATCCCTGCCGGAGGAAACTATGGCTACACCTTC
>NA|TRBJ1-2|NA|TRBV9
CASSVGNSPNYGYTF
TGTGCCAGCAGCGTAGGGAACAGCCCTAACTATGGCTACACCTTC
>NA|TRBJ2-7|NA|TRBV11-2
CASSLGSGDEQYF
TGTGCCAGCAGCTTAGGGTCAGGGGACGAGCAGTACTTC
>NA|TRBJ1-1|NA|TRBV12-5
CASGLVYEVRNTEAFF
TGTGCTAGTGGTTTGGTTTACGAGGTCAGGAACACTGAAGCTTTCTTT
>NA|TRBJ2-1|NA|TRBV14
CASSQMDSLNEQFF
TGTGCCAGCAGCCAAATGGACTCACTCAATGAGCAGTTCTTC
>NA|TRBJ2-7|once|TRBV27
CASSLTGAVYEQYF
TGTGCCAGCAGTTTAACGGGAGCGGTCTACGAGCAGTACTTC
>TRBD1|TRBJ2-7|NA|TRBV27
CASSAWDSHYEQYF
TGTGCCAGCAGTGCCTGGGACAGCCACTACGAGCAGTACTTC
>NA|TRBJ2-2|NA|TRBV30
CAWSVIRGGGELFF
TGTGCCTGGAGTGTAATTAGGGGCGGCGGGGAGCTGTTTTTT
>NA|TRBJ1-5|NA|TRBV5-4
CASSLAPTDSNQPQHF
TGTGCCAGCAGCTTGGCCCCGACAGATAGCAATCAGCCCCAGCATTTT
>TRBD1|TRBJ2-1|NA|TRBV6-4
CASSDSGQGTYNEQFF
TGTGCCAGCAGTGACTCGGGACAGGGGACCTACAATGAGCAGTTCTTC